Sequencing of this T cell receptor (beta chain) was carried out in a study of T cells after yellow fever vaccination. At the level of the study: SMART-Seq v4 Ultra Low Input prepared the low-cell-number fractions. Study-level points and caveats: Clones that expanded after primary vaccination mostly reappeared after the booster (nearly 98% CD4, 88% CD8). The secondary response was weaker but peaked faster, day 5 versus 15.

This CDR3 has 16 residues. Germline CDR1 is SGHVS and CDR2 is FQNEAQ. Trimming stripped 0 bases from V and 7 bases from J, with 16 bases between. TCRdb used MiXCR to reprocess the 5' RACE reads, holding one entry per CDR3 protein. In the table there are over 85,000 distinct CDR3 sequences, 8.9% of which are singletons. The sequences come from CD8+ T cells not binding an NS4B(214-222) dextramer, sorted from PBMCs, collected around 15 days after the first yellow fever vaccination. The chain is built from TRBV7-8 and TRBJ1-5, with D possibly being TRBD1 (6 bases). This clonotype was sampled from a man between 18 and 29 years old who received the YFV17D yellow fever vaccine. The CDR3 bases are TGTGCCAGCAGCTTAGCAGGGGCAGGGGTTTGGCAGCCCCAGCATTTT. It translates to CASSLAGAGVWQPQHF.